This T cell receptor beta chain was sequenced for a study of blood T cell repertoires in COVID-19. Across the whole study: Specimens from acute and convalescent COVID-19 originated in the United States, Italy and Spain. PBMCs, B-cell-depleted T cells, or T cells were the source of the cDNA or gDNA that made up the material.

The germline V gene has CDR1 SNHLY and CDR2 FYNNEI. The CDR3 spans 15 residues. Trimming took off 0 bases at V and 15 bases at J, with 20 bases between the two ends. Per the original methods: Researchers report that nucleated cell counts were estimated from reference gene primer amplification. Libraries were prepared by immunoSEQ multiplex PCR; TCRdb keeps only in-frame clonotypes and omits some of them. V, J and clone size reflect that table, while D and trimming were determined from the DNA. The data hold about 330,000 clones, with over 70% observed a single time. This TCR was sampled from a woman aged 50 to 65 with acute or convalescent COVID-19. The sample consisted of peripheral blood. The genes are TRBV2 and TRBJ1-4; D perhaps matches TRBD1 (5 bases). CDR3 sequence: CASSEASETVPIVFF. CDR3 nucleotides: TGTGCCAGCAGTGAAGCGTCCGAGACAGTCCCTATTGTGTTTTTT.